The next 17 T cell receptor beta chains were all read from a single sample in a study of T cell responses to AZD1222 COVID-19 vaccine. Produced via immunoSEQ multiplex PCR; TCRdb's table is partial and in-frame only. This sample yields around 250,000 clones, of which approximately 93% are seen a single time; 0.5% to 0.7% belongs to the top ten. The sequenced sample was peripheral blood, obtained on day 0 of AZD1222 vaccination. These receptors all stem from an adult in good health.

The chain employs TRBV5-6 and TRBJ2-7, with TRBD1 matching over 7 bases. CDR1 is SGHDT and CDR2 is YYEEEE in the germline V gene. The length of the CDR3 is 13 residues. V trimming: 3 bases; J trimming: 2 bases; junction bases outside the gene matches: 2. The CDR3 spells CASSWDSAYEQYF. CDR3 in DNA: TGTGCCAGCAGCTGGGACAGCGCCTACGAGCAGTACTTC.

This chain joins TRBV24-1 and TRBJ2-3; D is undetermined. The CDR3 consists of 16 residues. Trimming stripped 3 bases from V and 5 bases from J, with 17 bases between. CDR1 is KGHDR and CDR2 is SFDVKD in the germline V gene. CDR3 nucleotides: TGTGCCACCAGTGATACCTCGTCCCAGCCCCTAGATACGCAGTATTTT. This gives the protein CATSDTSSQPLDTQYF.

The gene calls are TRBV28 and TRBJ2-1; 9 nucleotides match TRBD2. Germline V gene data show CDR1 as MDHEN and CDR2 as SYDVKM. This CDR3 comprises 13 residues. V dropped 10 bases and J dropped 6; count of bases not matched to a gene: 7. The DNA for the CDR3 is TGTGCCACCACGGGACTAGCCCTCAATGAGCAGTTCTTC. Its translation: CATTGLALNEQFF.

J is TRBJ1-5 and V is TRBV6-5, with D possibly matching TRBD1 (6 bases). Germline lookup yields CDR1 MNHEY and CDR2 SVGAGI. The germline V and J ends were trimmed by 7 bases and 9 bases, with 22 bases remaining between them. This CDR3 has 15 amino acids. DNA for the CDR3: TGTGCCAGCACCATGGGGGGACACCAACCTTTGCCCCAGCATTTT. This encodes CASTMGGHQPLPQHF.

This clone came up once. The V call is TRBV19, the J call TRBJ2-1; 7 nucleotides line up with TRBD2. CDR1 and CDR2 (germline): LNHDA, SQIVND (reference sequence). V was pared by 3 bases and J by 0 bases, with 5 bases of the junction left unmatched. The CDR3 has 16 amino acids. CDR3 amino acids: CASSIMSSGSYNEQFF. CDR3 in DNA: TGTGCCAGTAGTATTATGTCTAGCGGCTCCTACAATGAGCAGTTCTTC.

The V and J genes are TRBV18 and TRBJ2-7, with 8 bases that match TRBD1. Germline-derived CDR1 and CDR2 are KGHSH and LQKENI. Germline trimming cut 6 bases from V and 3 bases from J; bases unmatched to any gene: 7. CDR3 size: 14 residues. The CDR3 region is CASSQGQELYEQYF. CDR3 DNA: TGTGCCAGCTCGCAGGGACAGGAACTCTACGAGCAGTACTTC.

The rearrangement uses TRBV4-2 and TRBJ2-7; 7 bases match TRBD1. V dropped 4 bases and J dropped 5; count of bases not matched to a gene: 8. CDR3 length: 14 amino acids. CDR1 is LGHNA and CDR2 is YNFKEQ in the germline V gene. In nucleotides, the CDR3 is TGTGCCAGCAGCCGAGGGACAGATCGGGACGAGCAGTACTTC. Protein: CASSRGTDRDEQYF.

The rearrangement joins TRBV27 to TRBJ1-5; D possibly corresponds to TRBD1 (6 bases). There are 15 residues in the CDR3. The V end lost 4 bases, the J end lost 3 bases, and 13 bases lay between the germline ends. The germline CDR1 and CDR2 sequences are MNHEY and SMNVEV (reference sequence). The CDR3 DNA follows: TGTGCCAGCAGTTCCTCCGGGGGGCTCAATCAGCCCCAGCATTTT. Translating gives CASSSSGGLNQPQHF.

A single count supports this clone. CDR3 protein: CASSQDGTGRTYEQYF. Here the CDR3 DNA reads TGCGCCAGCAGCCAAGACGGGACAGGGAGGACCTACGAGCAGTACTTC. The rearrangement links TRBV4-1 to TRBJ2-7, with 9 nucleotides matching TRBD1. Trimming at V came to 0 bases and at J to 2 bases, leaving 5 bases not matched to a gene. Per the germline V gene, CDR1 is MGHRA and CDR2 is YSYEKL. The CDR3 extends over 16 amino acids.

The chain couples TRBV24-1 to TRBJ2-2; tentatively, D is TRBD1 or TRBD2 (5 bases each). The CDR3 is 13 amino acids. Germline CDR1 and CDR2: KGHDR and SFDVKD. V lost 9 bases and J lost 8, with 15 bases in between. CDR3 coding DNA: TGTGCCACCCGGGAATTTGGGGCTGGGGAGCTGTTTTTT. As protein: CATREFGAGELFF.

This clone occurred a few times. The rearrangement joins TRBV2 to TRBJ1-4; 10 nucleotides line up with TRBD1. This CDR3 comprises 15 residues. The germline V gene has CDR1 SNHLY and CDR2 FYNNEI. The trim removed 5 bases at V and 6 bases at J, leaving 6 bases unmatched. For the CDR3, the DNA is TGTGCCAGCAGTCCGGACAGGGGGTCTTATGAAAAACTGTTTTTT. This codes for CASSPDRGSYEKLFF.

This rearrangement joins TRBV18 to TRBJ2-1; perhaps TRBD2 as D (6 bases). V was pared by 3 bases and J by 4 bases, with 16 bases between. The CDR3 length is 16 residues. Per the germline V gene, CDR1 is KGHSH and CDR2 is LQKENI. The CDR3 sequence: CASSPIPGLRYNEQFF. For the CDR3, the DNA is TGTGCCAGCTCACCGATTCCGGGACTGCGGTACAATGAGCAGTTCTTC.

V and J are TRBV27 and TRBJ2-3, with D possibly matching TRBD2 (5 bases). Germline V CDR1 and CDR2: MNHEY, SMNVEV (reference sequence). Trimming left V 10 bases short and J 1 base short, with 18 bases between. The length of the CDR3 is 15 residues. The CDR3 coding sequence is TGTGCCACCCTCTCGGGAATGGACGGCACAGATACGCAGTATTTT. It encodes CATLSGMDGTDTQYF.

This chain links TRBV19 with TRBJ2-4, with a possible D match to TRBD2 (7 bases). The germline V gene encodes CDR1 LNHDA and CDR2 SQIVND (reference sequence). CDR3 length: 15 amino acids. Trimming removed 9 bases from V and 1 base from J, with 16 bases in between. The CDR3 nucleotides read TGTGCCAGCCACAGGGAGGGGAGGGCCAAAAACATTCAGTACTTC. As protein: CASHREGRAKNIQYF.

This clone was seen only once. The CDR3 region has the DNA TGTGCCAGCAGTTCTACTGCCTCCTCCATAGTGGGTGGGCCCCAGCATTTT. Protein sequence: CASSSTASSIVGGPQHF. V and J are TRBV6-2 or TRBV6-3 and TRBJ1-5; the D is unclear. Germline V gene lookup returns CDR1 MNHEY and CDR2 SVGEGT. This CDR3 has 17 amino acids. Trimming cost V 4 bases and J 9 bases, with 25 bases left between them.

CDR3 DNA: TGTGCCAGCAGTTTGGGGATTTGGGCCGGGAGGAAGGGATCACCCCTCCACTTT. Protein: CASSLGIWAGRKGSPLHF. The rearrangement joins TRBV28 to TRBJ1-6; D is uncertain. Germline V CDR1 and CDR2: MDHEN, SYDVKM. The V and J ends lost 3 bases and 10 bases respectively, with 25 bases between them. CDR3 length equals 18 residues.

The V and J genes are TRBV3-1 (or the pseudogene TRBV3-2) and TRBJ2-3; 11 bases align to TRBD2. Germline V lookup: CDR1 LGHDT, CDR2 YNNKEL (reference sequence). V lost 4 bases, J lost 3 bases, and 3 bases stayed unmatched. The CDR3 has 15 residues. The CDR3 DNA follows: TGTGCCAGCAGCCGACTAGCGGGACGTACAGATACGCAGTATTTT. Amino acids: CASSRLAGRTDTQYF.